A selection of T cell receptor beta chains follows, all from one sample in a study of cytomegalovirus exposure and HLA in healthy donors. Assay: immunoSEQ multiplex PCR; the TCRdb copy retains only in-frame clones and omits some. The sample lists about 180,000 clones, 80% to 90% seen once, with nearly 2.5% in the top ten. The sample taken for sequencing was PBMCs. These receptors were obtained from a male donor in good health and CMV-seronegative. Both conserved end residues are part of each CDR3. A D gene is named only where the DNA matches it firmly. Clone size is stated in some rows and not others, as once, few, many or a class when expanded.

D gene: TRBD1; V gene: TRBV30; clone size: -; J gene: TRBJ2-2; CDR3 length: 14; CDR3 protein: CAWSITGVTGELFF; CDR3 DNA: TGTGCCTGGAGCATCACAGGGGTCACCGGGGAGCTGTTTTTT
D gene: TRBD1; V gene: TRBV7-9; clone size: -; J gene: TRBJ2-7; CDR3 length: 14; CDR3 protein: CSSSIDRVPYEQYF; CDR3 DNA: TGTTCCAGCAGCATCGACAGGGTCCCCTACGAGCAGTACTTC
D gene: TRBD2; V gene: TRBV4-2; clone size: once; J gene: TRBJ2-7; CDR3 length: 14; CDR3 protein: CASSQGEGSYEQYF; CDR3 DNA: TGTGCCAGCAGCCAAGGGGAGGGGTCCTACGAGCAGTACTTC
D gene: -; V gene: TRBV28; clone size: few; J gene: TRBJ2-1; CDR3 length: 15; CDR3 protein: CASSLGGSTYNEQFF; CDR3 DNA: TGTGCCAGCAGTTTAGGGGGGAGCACCTACAATGAGCAGTTCTTC
D gene: TRBD2; V gene: TRBV5-1; clone size: -; J gene: TRBJ2-3; CDR3 length: 15; CDR3 protein: CASSLLAGGSDTQYF; CDR3 DNA: TGCGCCAGCAGCTTGCTAGCGGGGGGTTCAGATACGCAGTATTTT
D gene: TRBD1; V gene: TRBV19; clone size: -; J gene: TRBJ1-3; CDR3 length: 15; CDR3 protein: CASSRPGQGRNTIYF; CDR3 DNA: TGTGCCAGTAGTAGGCCGGGACAGGGGCGAAACACCATATATTTT
D gene: TRBD1; V gene: TRBV7-9; clone size: once; J gene: TRBJ1-6; CDR3 length: 14; CDR3 protein: CASSAGQGVSPLHF; CDR3 DNA: TGTGCCAGCAGCGCGGGACAGGGGGTATCACCCCTCCACTTT
D gene: -; V gene: TRBV5-1; clone size: once; J gene: TRBJ1-5; CDR3 length: 17; CDR3 protein: CASSHHNLQGGSQPQHF; CDR3 DNA: TGCGCCAGCAGCCACCATAACCTCCAGGGTGGGTCTCAGCCCCAGCATTTT
D gene: -; V gene: TRBV6-5; clone size: few; J gene: TRBJ1-2; CDR3 length: 13; CDR3 protein: CASSYSSSLGYTF; CDR3 DNA: TGTGCCAGCAGTTACTCGAGTTCCCTCGGCTACACCTTC
D gene: TRBD1; V gene: TRBV15; clone size: -; J gene: TRBJ2-7; CDR3 length: 15; CDR3 protein: CATSRGGQGGYEQYF; CDR3 DNA: TGTGCCACCAGCAGAGGCGGACAGGGGGGATACGAGCAGTACTTC
D gene: -; V gene: TRBV7-3; clone size: -; J gene: TRBJ2-6; CDR3 length: 16; CDR3 protein: CASSLDRFAGANVLTF; CDR3 DNA: TGTGCCAGCAGCTTAGACAGGTTCGCTGGGGCCAACGTCCTGACTTTC
D gene: -; V gene: TRBV15; clone size: -; J gene: TRBJ2-7; CDR3 length: 11; CDR3 protein: CATRQAYEQYF; CDR3 DNA: TGTGCCACAAGACAGGCCTACGAGCAGTACTTC
D gene: TRBD1; V gene: TRBV5-5; clone size: -; J gene: TRBJ2-7; CDR3 length: 15; CDR3 protein: CASSRDRGGSYEQYF; CDR3 DNA: TGTGCCAGCAGCCGAGACAGGGGAGGATCCTACGAGCAGTACTTC
D gene: -; V gene: TRBV6-5; clone size: -; J gene: TRBJ2-3; CDR3 length: 13; CDR3 protein: CASRRIDTDTQYF; CDR3 DNA: TGTGCCAGCAGGAGGATAGACACAGATACGCAGTATTTT
D gene: -; V gene: TRBV28; clone size: -; J gene: TRBJ1-4; CDR3 length: 15; CDR3 protein: CASSPDRRHNEKLFF; CDR3 DNA: TGTGCCAGCAGTCCCGATCGGAGGCATAATGAAAAACTGTTTTTT
D gene: -; V gene: TRBV5-1; clone size: -; J gene: TRBJ2-5; CDR3 length: 17; CDR3 protein: CASSLGGIQGPQETQYF; CDR3 DNA: TGCGCCAGCAGCTTGGGGGGTATACAGGGTCCTCAAGAGACCCAGTACTTC
D gene: -; V gene: TRBV7-2; clone size: -; J gene: TRBJ1-1; CDR3 length: 13; CDR3 protein: CASGLDGNTEAFF; CDR3 DNA: TGTGCCAGCGGCTTAGACGGGAACACTGAAGCTTTCTTT
D gene: -; V gene: TRBV4-3; clone size: -; J gene: TRBJ2-7; CDR3 length: 14; CDR3 protein: CASSQDDRGYEQYF; CDR3 DNA: TGCGCCAGCAGCCAAGATGATCGGGGGTACGAGCAGTACTTC
D gene: TRBD2; V gene: TRBV9; clone size: -; J gene: TRBJ2-3; CDR3 length: 17; CDR3 protein: CASRRGASGGSTDTQYF; CDR3 DNA: TGTGCCAGCAGGCGTGGGGCTAGCGGAGGAAGCACAGATACGCAGTATTTT
D gene: -; V gene: TRBV5-1; clone size: -; J gene: TRBJ1-4; CDR3 length: 15; CDR3 protein: CASSFLTGDNEKLFF; CDR3 DNA: TGCGCCAGCAGCTTTCTGACAGGCGATAATGAAAAACTGTTTTTT
D gene: TRBD1; V gene: TRBV28; clone size: -; J gene: TRBJ1-4; CDR3 length: 14; CDR3 protein: CASTGQGMQEKLFF; CDR3 DNA: TGTGCCAGTACAGGACAGGGGATGCAAGAAAAACTGTTTTTT
D gene: -; V gene: TRBV6-1; clone size: once; J gene: TRBJ1-2; CDR3 length: 11; CDR3 protein: CATRTPDGYTF; CDR3 DNA: TGTGCCACCAGGACTCCTGATGGCTACACCTTC
D gene: TRBD1; V gene: TRBV11-2; clone size: -; J gene: TRBJ1-5; CDR3 length: 15; CDR3 protein: CASSSGTGSNQPQHF; CDR3 DNA: TGTGCCAGCAGCTCTGGGACAGGTAGCAATCAGCCCCAGCATTTT
D gene: TRBD1; V gene: TRBV28; clone size: -; J gene: TRBJ1-4; CDR3 length: 12; CDR3 protein: CASSGQGEKLFF; CDR3 DNA: TGTGCCAGCTCCGGACAGGGTGAAAAACTGTTTTTT
D gene: -; V gene: TRBV11-3; clone size: few; J gene: TRBJ1-1; CDR3 length: 12; CDR3 protein: CASSFGNSEAFF; CDR3 DNA: TGTGCCAGCAGCTTCGGTAATTCGGAAGCTTTCTTT
D gene: TRBD2; V gene: TRBV4-1; clone size: -; J gene: TRBJ2-3; CDR3 length: 15; CDR3 protein: CASSQVAGGIDTQYF; CDR3 DNA: TGCGCCAGCAGCCAAGTCGCGGGGGGGATAGATACGCAGTATTTT
D gene: TRBD1; V gene: TRBV7-9; clone size: -; J gene: TRBJ1-1; CDR3 length: 19; CDR3 protein: CASSRVVRDRGSMNTEAFF; CDR3 DNA: TGTGCCAGCAGTCGGGTCGTCCGGGACAGGGGATCTATGAACACTGAAGCTTTCTTT
D gene: -; V gene: TRBV20-1; clone size: once; J gene: TRBJ1-2; CDR3 length: 11; CDR3 protein: CSARGQARDTF; CDR3 DNA: TGCAGTGCTAGAGGACAGGCCAGAGACACCTTC
D gene: TRBD1; V gene: TRBV30; clone size: -; J gene: TRBJ1-5; CDR3 length: 15; CDR3 protein: CAWSETGSRSQPQHF; CDR3 DNA: TGTGCCTGGAGTGAGACAGGGTCGAGGTCGCAGCCCCAGCATTTT
D gene: -; V gene: TRBV7-9; clone size: -; J gene: TRBJ2-7; CDR3 length: 16; CDR3 protein: CASSSPAGFNSYEQYF; CDR3 DNA: TGTGCCAGCAGCTCGCCAGCGGGTTTTAACTCCTACGAGCAGTACTTC
D gene: TRBD2; V gene: TRBV14; clone size: once; J gene: TRBJ2-1; CDR3 length: 14; CDR3 protein: CASSPRLAGAEQFF; CDR3 DNA: TGTGCCAGCAGCCCCCGACTAGCGGGGGCTGAGCAGTTCTTC
D gene: -; V gene: TRBV5-6; clone size: -; J gene: TRBJ2-5; CDR3 length: 12; CDR3 protein: CASSPMQETQYF; CDR3 DNA: TGTGCCAGCAGCCCCATGCAAGAGACCCAGTACTTC
D gene: TRBD2; V gene: TRBV28; clone size: -; J gene: TRBJ2-7; CDR3 length: 12; CDR3 protein: CASSIAGAPEYF; CDR3 DNA: TGTGCCAGCAGCATAGCGGGAGCCCCAGAGTACTTC
D gene: -; V gene: TRBV9; clone size: -; J gene: TRBJ1-2; CDR3 length: 13; CDR3 protein: CASSVVQGNGYTF; CDR3 DNA: TGTGCCAGCAGCGTAGTTCAGGGTAATGGCTACACCTTC
D gene: -; V gene: TRBV4-2; clone size: -; J gene: TRBJ1-3; CDR3 length: 16; CDR3 protein: CASSQSGAASGNTIYF; CDR3 DNA: TGTGCCAGCAGCCAATCAGGGGCCGCCTCTGGAAACACCATATATTTT
D gene: TRBD1; V gene: TRBV15; clone size: -; J gene: TRBJ1-4; CDR3 length: 15; CDR3 protein: CATSSIQGVNEKLFF; CDR3 DNA: TGTGCCACCAGCAGCATACAGGGGGTTAATGAAAAACTGTTTTTT
D gene: TRBD2; V gene: TRBV7-9; clone size: -; J gene: TRBJ2-7; CDR3 length: 15; CDR3 protein: CASSLVGGSDYEQYF; CDR3 DNA: TGTGCCAGCAGCTTAGTGGGCGGGAGCGACTACGAGCAGTACTTC
D gene: TRBD2; V gene: TRBV6-5; clone size: -; J gene: TRBJ2-5; CDR3 length: 14; CDR3 protein: CASTTSGRSETQYF; CDR3 DNA: TGTGCCAGCACAACTAGCGGGAGGTCAGAGACCCAGTACTTC
D gene: TRBD1; V gene: TRBV6-1; clone size: once; J gene: TRBJ2-7; CDR3 length: 14; CDR3 protein: CAARGQGISYEQYF; CDR3 DNA: TGTGCCGCAAGGGGACAGGGAATATCCTACGAGCAGTACTTC
D gene: TRBD1; V gene: TRBV5-4; clone size: -; J gene: TRBJ2-6; CDR3 length: 17; CDR3 protein: CASSLEAGGAGANVLTF; CDR3 DNA: TGTGCCAGCAGCTTGGAAGCAGGGGGCGCTGGGGCCAACGTCCTGACTTTC
D gene: TRBD1; V gene: TRBV18; clone size: -; J gene: TRBJ2-3; CDR3 length: 16; CDR3 protein: CASSPGGQGATDTQYF; CDR3 DNA: TGTGCCAGCTCACCAGGGGGACAGGGGGCGACAGATACGCAGTATTTT
D gene: -; V gene: TRBV5-6; clone size: -; J gene: TRBJ2-7; CDR3 length: 15; CDR3 protein: CASISAYGLPYEQYF; CDR3 DNA: TGTGCCAGCATCTCAGCTTATGGGCTTCCCTACGAGCAGTACTTC
D gene: -; V gene: TRBV2; clone size: -; J gene: TRBJ1-2; CDR3 length: 14; CDR3 protein: CASSEQDHPRGYPF; CDR3 DNA: TGTGCCAGCAGTGAACAGGACCACCCTAGGGGCTACCCCTTC
D gene: TRBD1; V gene: TRBV15; clone size: -; J gene: TRBJ2-5; CDR3 length: 16; CDR3 protein: CATRRTGGAHAETQYF; CDR3 DNA: TGTGCCACACGCCGTACAGGGGGCGCCCATGCAGAGACCCAGTACTTC
D gene: -; V gene: TRBV9; clone size: -; J gene: TRBJ2-5; CDR3 length: 15; CDR3 protein: CASSVNGQHQETQYF; CDR3 DNA: TGTGCCAGCAGCGTAAACGGACAGCACCAAGAGACCCAGTACTTC
D gene: TRBD1; V gene: TRBV6-5; clone size: -; J gene: TRBJ1-1; CDR3 length: 15; CDR3 protein: CASSFGTGKGSEAFF; CDR3 DNA: TGTGCCAGCAGTTTCGGGACAGGAAAGGGTTCTGAAGCTTTCTTT
D gene: TRBD2; V gene: TRBV7-6; clone size: -; J gene: TRBJ2-7; CDR3 length: 15; CDR3 protein: CASSGSGTNSYEQYF; CDR3 DNA: TGTGCCAGCAGTGGCTCCGGGACTAACTCCTACGAGCAGTACTTC
D gene: -; V gene: TRBV5-8; clone size: -; J gene: TRBJ1-2; CDR3 length: 14; CDR3 protein: CASSLDRATWGYTF; CDR3 DNA: TGTGCCAGCAGCCTCGACAGAGCGACTTGGGGCTACACCTTC
D gene: -; V gene: TRBV19; clone size: once; J gene: TRBJ2-7; CDR3 length: 14; CDR3 protein: CASSIEDGTYEQYF; CDR3 DNA: TGTGCCAGTAGTATAGAGGACGGGACCTACGAGCAGTACTTC
D gene: -; V gene: TRBV9; clone size: -; J gene: TRBJ1-1; CDR3 length: 15; CDR3 protein: CASSVGGQMNTEAFF; CDR3 DNA: TGTGCCAGCAGCGTAGGCGGGCAAATGAACACTGAAGCTTTCTTT
D gene: TRBD1; V gene: TRBV9; clone size: few; J gene: TRBJ1-2; CDR3 length: 14; CDR3 protein: CASSPRGTGTGYTF; CDR3 DNA: TGTGCCAGCAGCCCCAGAGGGACAGGGACTGGCTACACCTTC
D gene: TRBD1; V gene: TRBV6-5; clone size: few; J gene: TRBJ2-4; CDR3 length: 13; CDR3 protein: CASRGQGEDIQYF; CDR3 DNA: TGTGCCAGCAGAGGACAGGGGGAGGACATTCAGTACTTC
D gene: -; V gene: TRBV6-5; clone size: -; J gene: TRBJ2-7; CDR3 length: 14; CDR3 protein: CASGKQGMTYEQYF; CDR3 DNA: TGTGCCAGCGGAAAACAGGGAATGACCTACGAGCAGTACTTC